These 17 T cell receptor beta chains originate from one sample sequenced in a study of shared clonotypes between healthy human individuals. CD45RO-negative cells were positively selected for CCR7, leaving out terminally differentiated effector memory CD45RA+ cells. The assay was immunoSEQ multiplex PCR, and TCRdb's table has in-frame clones only and misses some. The table has 600,000 or so clones, 90% to 95% seen once. Sequencing input: naive CD8+ T cells sorted from blood. These receptors were taken from a woman aged 25 to 39 in good health.

The chain combines TRBV19 with TRBJ2-1; D not certain. The CDR3 is 14 amino acids. Deletions cut 7 bases from V and 5 bases from J, with 15 bases between. Germline CDR1 is LNHDA and CDR2 is SQIVND (reference sequence). The CDR3 protein is CASTMSSSDNEQFF. As DNA, the CDR3 is TGTGCCAGTACCATGAGTAGTAGTGACAATGAGCAGTTCTTC.

This rearrangement joins TRBV4-1 to TRBJ2-1, with D unresolved. The CDR3 has 15 amino acids. V lost 0 bases and J lost 8, with 14 bases in between. The germline CDR1 and CDR2 sequences are MGHRA and YSYEKL. The CDR3 coding sequence is TGCGCCAGCAGCCAAGAAAGCCTACCTCGCGATGAGCAGTTCTTC. Its translation: CASSQESLPRDEQFF.

The CDR3 region has the DNA TGTGCCAGCAGTGACAGTGGGGGACAGGACCGACTAGCGGTTAGCTCCTACAATGAGCAGTTCTTC. Translated: CASSDSGGQDRLAVSSYNEQFF. The rearrangement uses TRBV2 and TRBJ2-1; D may be TRBD2 (9 bases). Trimming took 3 bases from V and 0 from J, leaving 30 bases between them. CDR1 is SNHLY and CDR2 is FYNNEI in the germline V gene. This CDR3 region has 22 residues.

The chain joins TRBV20-1 to TRBJ2-5; no clear D gene. The CDR3 covers 11 residues. Germline CDR1 and CDR2: DFQATT and SNEGSKA (reference sequence). V gave up 1 base and J gave up 4 bases, with 4 bases separating them. The CDR3 reads CSARVGETQYF. CDR3 DNA sequence: TGCAGTGCTAGAGTAGGAGAGACCCAGTACTTC.

In this sample, this clone turned up once. The CDR3 loop reads CASSPLPMEGEQPQHF. The CDR3 coding sequence is TGTGCCAGCAGCCCATTGCCTATGGAGGGGGAGCAGCCCCAGCATTTT. The rearrangement uses TRBV5-5 and TRBJ1-5; TRBD1 is a possible D gene (6 bases). From germline, CDR1 is SGHKS and CDR2 YYEKEE (reference sequence). V was cut by 4 bases and J by 7 bases, with 21 bases left in between. The CDR3 extends over 16 amino acids.

For this clone: This specimen includes other DNA sequences encoding the same CDR3. The chain recombines TRBV29-1 with TRBJ1-2, with D tentatively TRBD1 (5 bases). V was shortened by 3 bases and J by 5 bases, with 7 bases between the two germline ends. The CDR3 spans 11 residues. CDR1 and CDR2 from the germline V gene are SQVTM and ANQGSEA. This chain's CDR3 is CSVETDYGYTF. CDR3 nucleotides: TGCAGCGTTGAGACAGATTATGGCTACACCTTC.

The CDR3 reads CASRQGITEAFF. The CDR3 bases are TGCGCCAGCAGACAGGGCATCACTGAAGCTTTCTTT. V and J are TRBV5-1 and TRBJ1-1; D is possibly TRBD1 (6 bases). V dropped 5 bases and J dropped 4 bases, with 9 bases sitting between them. The CDR3 length is 12 residues. CDR1 SGHRS and CDR2 YFSETQ come from the germline V gene.

The rearrangement uses TRBV7-3 and TRBJ1-1; tentative D call: TRBD1 (6 bases). The CDR3 is 15 amino acids. Trimming removed 4 bases from V and 1 base from J, with 13 bases in between. Per germline, CDR1 SGHTA and CDR2 FQGTGA. The CDR3 sequence is CASSYSGARNTEAFF. DNA of the CDR3: TGTGCCAGCAGCTATTCAGGGGCTAGGAACACTGAAGCTTTCTTT. Together with reference TRBV7-3 and TRBJ1-1, the CDR3 gives the full variable domain: GAGVSQTPSNKVTEKGKYVELRCDPISGHTALYWYRQSLGQGPEFLIYFQGTGAADDSGLPNDRFFAVRPEGSVSTLKIQRTERGDSAVYLCASSYSGARNTEAFFGQGTRLTVV.

The chain joins TRBV4-1 to TRBJ1-5; TRBD1 matches at 10 bases. This CDR3 has 16 residues. With 6 bases clipped from V and 3 bases from J, the junction kept 8 bases outside the gene matches. Looked up from germline, CDR1 is MGHRA and CDR2 is YSYEKL. The CDR3 DNA reads TGCGCCAGCAGTACTGGACAGGGGGGCAACAATCAGCCCCAGCATTTT. Protein sequence: CASSTGQGGNNQPQHF.

The chain links TRBV7-9 to TRBJ2-1; TRBD1 matches 8 bases. V dropped 6 bases and J dropped 7; count of bases not matched to a gene: 11. CDR3 length: 15 residues. CDR1 and CDR2 (germline): SEHNR, FQNEAQ (reference sequence). The CDR3 here is CASSPQGAYLNEQFF. CDR3 DNA sequence: TGTGCCAGCAGTCCTCAGGGGGCTTATCTGAATGAGCAGTTCTTC. Using reference TRBV7-9 and TRBJ2-1 for the parts outside the CDR3, the full variable domain is DTGVSQNPRHKITKRGQNVTFRCDPISEHNRLYWYRQTLGQGPEFLTYFQNEAQLEKSRLLSDRFSAERPKGSFSTLEIQRTEQGDSAMYLCASSPQGAYLNEQFFGPGTRLTVL.

This chain links TRBV4-1 with TRBJ2-1; 7 bases map to TRBD2. Trimming removed 1 base from V and 10 bases from J; junction bases left unmatched: 4. The CDR3 loop spans 13 amino acids. Germline V CDR1 and CDR2: MGHRA, YSYEKL. As DNA, the CDR3 is TGCGCCAGCAGCCAAGGGGGGGGAGACGAGCAGTTCTTC. Translated, it gives CASSQGGGDEQFF.

V gene TRBV7-9 combines with J gene TRBJ1-2; tentative D call: TRBD1 (6 bases). CDR1 and CDR2 from the germline V gene are SEHNR and FQNEAQ (reference sequence). The CDR3 has 14 amino acids. The V end lost 1 base, the J end lost 3 bases, and 9 bases lay between the germline ends. CDR3 coding DNA: TGTGCCAGCAGCTTAGACGCAGGGGACTATGGCTACACCTTC. Translation gives CASSLDAGDYGYTF.

This chain connects TRBV13 to TRBJ2-3; 9 bases are a match to TRBD2. From germline, CDR1 is PRHDT and CDR2 FYEKMQ (reference sequence). This CDR3 has 17 residues. Trimming cost V 3 bases and J 0 bases; bases outside gene matches: 7. The CDR3 reads CASSFLASGDSTDTQYF. In DNA form, the CDR3 reads TGTGCCAGCAGCTTCCTCGCTAGCGGGGACAGCACAGATACGCAGTATTTT.

This clone was recorded only once. The chain couples TRBV11-2 to TRBJ2-1; 12 bases map to TRBD2. The ends lost 1 base at V and 14 bases at J; junction bases unmatched: 3. CDR3 length: 13 residues. From germline, CDR1 is SGHAT and CDR2 FQNNGV. The CDR3 region has the DNA TGTGCCAGCAGCTTAGGACTAGCGGGAGTGGAGTTCTTC. This sequence encodes CASSLGLAGVEFF.

The J gene is TRBJ2-5, the V gene TRBV23-1, with a tentative D call TRBD1 (6 bases). TRBV23-1 is an ORF for which the function is uncertain. V gave up 3 bases and J gave up 5 bases, with 19 bases separating them. The length of the CDR3 is 16 residues. CDR3 in amino acids: CASSHESDSLAETQYF. The CDR3 bases are TGCGCCAGCAGTCACGAGTCGGACAGTTTGGCGGAGACCCAGTACTTC.

CDR3 protein: CASSTTGRANTGELFF. The CDR3 coding sequence is TGTGCCAGCAGTACGACAGGGAGGGCAAACACCGGGGAGCTGTTTTTT. The chain couples TRBV28 to TRBJ2-2, with D perhaps matching TRBD1 or TRBD2 (7 bases each). Germline V gene data show CDR1 as MDHEN and CDR2 as SYDVKM. The length of the CDR3 is 16 residues. Trimming removed 5 bases at V and 2 bases at J, with 15 bases between.

The chain carries TRBV19 and TRBJ1-5, with 7 bases that match TRBD1. The CDR3 is 16 amino acids. In germline, CDR1 is LNHDA, CDR2 SQIVND (reference sequence). The V segment lost 5 bases and the J segment 2 bases; nucleotides outside the gene matches: 9. For the CDR3, the DNA is TGTGCCAGTAGTTTAACAGGGGCGCATGGCAATCAGCCCCAGCATTTT. It specifies CASSLTGAHGNQPQHF.